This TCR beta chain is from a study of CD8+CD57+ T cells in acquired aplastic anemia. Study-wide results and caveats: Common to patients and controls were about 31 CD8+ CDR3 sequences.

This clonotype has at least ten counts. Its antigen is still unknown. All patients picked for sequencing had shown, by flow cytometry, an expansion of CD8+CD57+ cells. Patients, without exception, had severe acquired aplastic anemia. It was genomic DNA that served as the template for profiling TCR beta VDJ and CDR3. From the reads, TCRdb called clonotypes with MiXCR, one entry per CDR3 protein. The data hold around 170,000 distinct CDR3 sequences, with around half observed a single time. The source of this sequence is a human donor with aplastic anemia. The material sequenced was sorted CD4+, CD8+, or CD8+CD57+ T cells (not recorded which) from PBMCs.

The CDR3 protein is CASSASQEQFF. The CDR3 DNA follows: TGTGCCAGCAGTGCCAGCCAGGAGCAGTTCTTC. J is TRBJ2-1 and V is TRBV6-1; no reliable D call. Trimming stripped 4 bases from V and 10 bases from J, with 8 bases between. The germline V gene encodes CDR1 MNHNS and CDR2 SASEGT. The CDR3 runs to 11 residues.